What follows are 5 T cell receptor beta chains derived from one specimen sequenced in a study of blood T cell repertoires in COVID-19. Sequenced by immunoSEQ multiplex PCR; TCRdb stores in-frame clones only, minus some. Seen here are some 150,000 clones, around 88% observed once, and the top ten hold about 1.5%. Input material: peripheral blood. The receptors come from a woman in her fifties or sixties with acute or convalescent COVID-19.

The CDR3 loop reads CASSPRGLYSYEQYF. In nucleotides, the CDR3 is TGTGCCAGCAGCCCCCGTGGCCTTTACTCCTACGAGCAGTACTTC. J is TRBJ2-7 and V is TRBV7-8; D gene ambiguous. The CDR3 is 15 amino acids. V lost 5 bases and J lost 0, with 14 bases in between. The germline V gene encodes CDR1 SGHVS and CDR2 FQNEAQ.

V and J are TRBV28 and TRBJ1-1, with D possibly TRBD1 on 5 matching bases. V was pared by 8 bases and J by 10 bases, with 17 bases between. This CDR3 has 12 amino acids. CDR1 and CDR2 (germline): MDHEN, SYDVKM. The CDR3 DNA is TGTGCCAGCCACTCAATCCCCGGGGGAGCTTTCTTT. Translating it yields CASHSIPGGAFF.

The J gene is TRBJ1-2, the V gene TRBV19; D is unresolved. This CDR3 spans 13 amino acids. The V end was cut by 4 bases, the J end by 4 bases, with 10 bases between. Germline CDR1 reads LNHDA; CDR2 reads SQIVND (reference sequence). The CDR3 protein is CASSRREIYGYTF. CDR3 sequence (DNA): TGTGCCAGTAGTAGGCGGGAAATCTATGGCTACACCTTC.

Details on this clone: This is likely a read error, given that the CDR3 carries no conserved phenylalanine or tryptophan at its end. The DNA is omitted, as the CDR3 cannot be located on it reliably, and the CDR3 follows TCRdb's listing. J is TRBJ1-2 and V is TRBV10-2; TRBD1, as called in the table, went unchecked against the DNA. CDR1 is WSHSY and CDR2 is SAAADI in the germline V gene. The CDR3 extends over 10 residues, inclusive of both ends. The CDR3 loop is CASSERRTPG.

CDR3 sequence: CAWTRWVNSPLHF. Here the CDR3 DNA reads TGTGCCTGGACGAGGTGGGTTAATTCACCCCTCCACTTT. This chain joins TRBV30 and TRBJ1-6; D remains ambiguous. CDR3 length equals 13 residues. Germline V lookup: CDR1 GTSNPN, CDR2 SVGIG (reference sequence). Trimming removed 4 bases from V and 6 bases from J, with 10 bases in between.